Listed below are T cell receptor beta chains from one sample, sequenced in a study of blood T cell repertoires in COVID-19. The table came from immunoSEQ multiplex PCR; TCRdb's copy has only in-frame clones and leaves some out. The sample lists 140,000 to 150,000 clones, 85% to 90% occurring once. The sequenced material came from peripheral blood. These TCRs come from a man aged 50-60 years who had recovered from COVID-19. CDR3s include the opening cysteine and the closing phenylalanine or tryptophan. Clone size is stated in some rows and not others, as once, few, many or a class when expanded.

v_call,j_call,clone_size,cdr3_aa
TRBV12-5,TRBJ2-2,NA,CASGLAVTGELFF
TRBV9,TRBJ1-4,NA,CASSVAGTGLEKLFF
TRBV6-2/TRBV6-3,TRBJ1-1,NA,CASSYSREETVEAFF
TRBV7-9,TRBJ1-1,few,CASSPGGGEAFF
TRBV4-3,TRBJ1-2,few,CASSQDRQGVWVDGYTF
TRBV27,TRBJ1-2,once,CASRGTGAPYGYTF
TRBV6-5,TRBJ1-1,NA,CASTRTGGGTEAFF
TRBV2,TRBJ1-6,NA,CASSWGRGSYNSPLHF
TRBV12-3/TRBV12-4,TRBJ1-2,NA,CASSPGGYGYTF
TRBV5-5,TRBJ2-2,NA,CASSLYYRGGTGELFF
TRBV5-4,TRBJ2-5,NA,CASSLAGSRETQYF
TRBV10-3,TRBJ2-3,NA,CAISELQRTSTDTQYF
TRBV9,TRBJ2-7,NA,CASSVDNGHYEQYF
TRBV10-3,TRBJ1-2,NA,CATPSDSNYGYTF
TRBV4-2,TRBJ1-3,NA,CASSQDRSPLSGNTIYF
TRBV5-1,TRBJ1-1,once,CASSLGRLNDPEAEAFF
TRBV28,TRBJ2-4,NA,CASSPARNIQYF
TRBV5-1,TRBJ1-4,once,CASSLRVSKEKLFF
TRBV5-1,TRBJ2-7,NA,CASSLAGGGRSYEQYF
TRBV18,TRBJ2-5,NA,CASSPRTGVGQETQYF
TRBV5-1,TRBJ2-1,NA,CASSPSLAGGIYNEQFF
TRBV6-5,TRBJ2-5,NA,CASRRTSKETQYF
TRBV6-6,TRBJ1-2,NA,CASNRGVTGDYGYTF
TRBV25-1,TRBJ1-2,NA,CASSITGTGGDYGYTF
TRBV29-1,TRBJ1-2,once,CSAPGGGDYGYTF
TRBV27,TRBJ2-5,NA,CASSPEGVETQYF
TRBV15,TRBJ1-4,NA,CATSRDLDRASEKLFF
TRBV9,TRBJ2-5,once,CASSPQALAGEETQYF
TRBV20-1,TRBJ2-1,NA,CSASLAAGGPYNEQFF
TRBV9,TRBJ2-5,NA,CASSVAGGGIPETQYF
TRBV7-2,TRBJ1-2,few,CASSSYREANYGYTF
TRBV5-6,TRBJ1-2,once,CASSSRGPRNTF
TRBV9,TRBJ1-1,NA,CASSPDAGQGTNTEAFF
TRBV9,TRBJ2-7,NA,CASSVAPTGTYEQYF
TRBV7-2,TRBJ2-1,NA,CASIPPRGGARSEQFF
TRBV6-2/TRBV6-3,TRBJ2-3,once,CASSYGSPDTQYF
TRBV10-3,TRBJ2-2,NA,CAITSDRAVTTGELFF
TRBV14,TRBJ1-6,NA,CASSRNRASPLHF
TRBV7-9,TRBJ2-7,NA,CASSSAGQGAYEQYF
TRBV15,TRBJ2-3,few,CATSLDRSTDTQYF
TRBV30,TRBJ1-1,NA,CAWAQTMNTEAFF
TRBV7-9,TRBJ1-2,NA,CASSTGQVSGYTF
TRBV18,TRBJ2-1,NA,CASSPVQGLSSYNEQFF
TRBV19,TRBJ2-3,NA,CASTQGSGYSTDTQYF
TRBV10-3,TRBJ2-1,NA,CAISDGGGSGGAGRNEQFF
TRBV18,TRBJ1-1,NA,CASPSTGNTEAFF
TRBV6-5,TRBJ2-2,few,CASNSGGAVTGELFF
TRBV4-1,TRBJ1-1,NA,CASSQSLGDRGMAFF
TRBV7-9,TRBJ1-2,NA,CAIHTTQGLTGYTF
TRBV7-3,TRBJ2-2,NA,CASRWTSGTNTGELFF
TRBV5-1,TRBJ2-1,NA,CASSFGTSGGPLHEQFF
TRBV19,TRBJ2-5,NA,CASSIEGRGETQYF